This paragraph reports one T cell receptor (beta chain). Antigen unknown. The sample is drawn from a study of OX40 agonist ivuxolimab in advanced cancers. Points from the study as a whole: Mean expanded clone counts were higher in CD8+ than CD4+ T cells.

Per germline, CDR1 SGDLS and CDR2 YYNGEE. V lost 2 bases to trimming and J lost 2 bases, with 13 bases between them. The CDR3 covers 15 residues. Profiling relied on immunoSEQ multiplex PCR, and the TCRdb table lists in-frame clones only, not all of them. The table has fewer than 65,000 clones, about 89% seen once. The chain uses TRBV9 and TRBJ2-5; a weak D match, TRBD2 (7 bases). Specimen: CD4+ or CD8+ T cells sorted from blood, collected in a trial of the OX40 agonist ivuxolimab. The source is an adult with an advanced solid tumor such as melanoma, head and neck, liver or kidney cancer. CDR3 coding DNA: TGTGCCAGCAGCGTTGGCGGGGGCGGGCAAGAGACCCAGTACTTC. It specifies CASSVGGGGQETQYF. The full variable domain, its missing parts supplied by reference TRBV9 and TRBJ2-5, is DSGVTQTPKHLITATGQRVTLRCSPRSGDLSVYWYQQSLDQGLQFLIQYYNGEERAKGNILERFSAQQFPDLHSELNLSSLELGDSALYFCASSVGGGGQETQYFGPGTRLLVL.